Presented here are 26 T cell receptor beta chains from one specimen sequenced in a study of blood T cell repertoires in COVID-19. Method: immunoSEQ multiplex PCR; TCRdb's copy keeps in-frame clones and lacks some. The sample holds 70,000 or so clones, roughly 80% seen once. Specimen: peripheral blood. These receptors all come from a man aged 55 to 70 with COVID-19, enrolled during active disease.

The chain joins TRBV10-2 to TRBJ1-6; 10 positions agree with TRBD1. After removal of 7 bases from V and 9 bases from J, the junction contained 9 bases not matched to a gene. Germline V lookup: CDR1 WSHSY, CDR2 SAAADI. This CDR3 is built from 15 residues. The chain's CDR3 is CASTPRTGGSSPLHF. The CDR3 coding sequence is TGCGCCAGCACACCGAGGACAGGGGGAAGTTCACCCCTCCACTTT.

This clone has ten or more counts. The rearrangement links TRBV6-5 to TRBJ1-1; weak D call: TRBD1 (5 bases). With 5 bases removed from V and 4 bases from J, the gap between germline ends came to 11 bases. Germline assignment: CDR1 MNHEY and CDR2 SVGAGI. The CDR3 is 13 residues long. The CDR3 here is CASSNTGVTEAFF. DNA for the CDR3: TGTGCCAGCAGTAATACAGGCGTCACTGAAGCTTTCTTT.

The chain combines TRBV28 with TRBJ2-7; 9 nucleotides align to TRBD1. Germline CDR1 MDHEN, CDR2 SYDVKM. The CDR3 runs to 15 residues. The V gene end was trimmed by 6 bases and the J gene end by 4 bases; junction bases not matched to a gene: 10. CDR3 sequence (DNA): TGTGCCAGCAGGCAATCCATGGACAGGGGTTACGAGCAGTACTTC. It specifies CASRQSMDRGYEQYF.

This clone was counted only a few times. The V gene is TRBV30, the J gene TRBJ2-2; D is possibly TRBD2 (6 bases). From germline, CDR1 is GTSNPN and CDR2 SVGIG (reference sequence). The V and J ends lost 5 bases and 6 bases respectively, with 7 bases between them. This CDR3 spans 11 amino acids. The CDR3 sequence is CAWASAGELFF. The CDR3 bases are TGTGCCTGGGCTAGCGCCGGGGAGCTGTTTTTT.

The rearrangement links TRBV5-1 to TRBJ1-2; 9 bases agree with TRBD1. CDR3 length equals 14 residues. Germline V gives CDR1 SGHRS, CDR2 YFSETQ. V gave up 4 bases and J gave up 5 bases; unmatched junction bases: 6. CDR3 nucleotides: TGCGCCAGCAGCGCCGGGACAGGGCCTTATGGCTACACCTTC. It codes for CASSAGTGPYGYTF. Variable domain in full (rest from reference TRBV5-1 and TRBJ1-2): KAGVTQTPRYLIKTRGQQVTLSCSPISGHRSVSWYQQTPGQGLQFLFEYFSETQRNKGNFPGRFSGRQFSNSRSEMNVSTLELGDSALYLCASSAGTGPYGYTFGSGTRLTVV.

The rearrangement uses TRBV6-5 and TRBJ2-7, with 10 positions matching TRBD2. CDR3 length: 15 residues. With V trimmed by 4 bases and J by 2 bases, 5 bases remained unmatched. Germline V lookup: CDR1 MNHEY, CDR2 SVGAGI. CDR3 sequence reads: CASSSPGLAPYEQYF. In DNA form, the CDR3 reads TGTGCCAGCAGTTCGCCGGGACTAGCGCCCTACGAGCAGTACTTC.

This clone was detected many times. V usage is TRBV4-2 and J usage is TRBJ1-3; D is unresolved. Trimming removed 4 bases from V and 2 bases from J, with 12 bases in between. The CDR3 sequence is 15 residues long. Germline CDR1 reads LGHNA; CDR2 reads YNFKEQ. The CDR3 DNA reads TGTGCCAGCAGCCCTGACGGGGATACTGGAAACACCATATATTTT. Its protein is CASSPDGDTGNTIYF.

In this sample, this clone turned up once. V usage is TRBV6-5 and J usage is TRBJ2-5; 9 bases line up with TRBD1. Germline assignment: CDR1 MNHEY and CDR2 SVGAGI. The CDR3 runs to 14 residues. J was trimmed by 5 bases and V by 7 bases; bases with no gene match: 8. Here the CDR3 DNA reads TGTGCCAGCACCACAGGGGGCGCTTGGGAGACCCAGTACTTC. Translation gives CASTTGGAWETQYF.

This clone was seen more than once but under ten times. The chain carries TRBV7-2 and TRBJ2-3; TRBD2 aligns across 8 bases. The CDR3 runs to 16 residues. V was pared by 3 bases and J by 5 bases, with 10 bases of the junction left unmatched. CDR1 SGHTA and CDR2 FQGNSA come from the germline V gene. CDR3 amino acids: CASSFRGLGVIDTQYF. CDR3 sequence (DNA): TGTGCCAGCAGCTTCCGGGGACTAGGAGTCATAGATACGCAGTATTTT. Using reference TRBV7-2 and TRBJ2-3 for the parts outside the CDR3, the full variable domain is GAGVSQSPSNKVTEKGKDVELRCDPISGHTALYWYRQSLGQGLEFLIYFQGNSAPDKSGLPSDRFSAERTGGSVSTLTIQRTQQEDSAVYLCASSFRGLGVIDTQYFGPGTRLTVL.

This chain links TRBV19 with TRBJ2-2, with D uncertain. In germline, CDR1 is LNHDA, CDR2 SQIVND (reference sequence). The V gene lost 3 bases and the J gene lost 7 bases, with 6 bases spanning the gap. The CDR3 is made up of 12 amino acids. CDR3 in amino acids: CASSIPNGELFF. The CDR3 DNA is TGTGCCAGTAGTATCCCCAACGGGGAGCTGTTTTTT.

In its sample, this clone was seen once. The V and J genes are TRBV7-9 and TRBJ2-7; possible D gene TRBD2, 6 bases. With 4 bases removed from V and 3 bases from J, the gap between germline ends came to 10 bases. Germline V gives CDR1 SEHNR, CDR2 FQNEAQ (reference sequence). CDR3 length: 13 amino acids. Written as DNA, the CDR3 is TGTGCCAGCAGCTCTGGGACTTTCTACGAGCAGTACTTC. Protein: CASSSGTFYEQYF.

The chain recombines TRBV5-1 with TRBJ2-2; 8 bases map to TRBD2. Germline V gene sequence: CDR1 SGHRS, CDR2 YFSETQ. CDR3 length: 16 amino acids. Germline trimming cut 2 bases from V and 0 bases from J; bases unmatched to any gene: 3. The DNA for the CDR3 is TGCGCCAGCAGCTTAGCGGGGGCCTCGAACACCGGGGAGCTGTTTTTT. Encoded protein: CASSLAGASNTGELFF.

The CDR3 loop is CASSLGGTEYEQYF. For the CDR3, the DNA is TGTGCCAGCAGCTTAGGGGGGACAGAATACGAGCAGTACTTC. The V call is TRBV11-3, the J call TRBJ2-7; 7 nucleotides agree with TRBD1. The CDR3 consists of 14 residues. Germline CDR1 is SGHNT and CDR2 is YENEEA. The V segment lost 1 base and the J segment 4 bases; nucleotides outside the gene matches: 4.

The V and J genes are TRBV6-5 and TRBJ1-5; perhaps TRBD1 as D (6 bases). CDR3 length equals 14 residues. Germline assignment: CDR1 MNHEY and CDR2 SVGAGI. Between the trimmed V and J ends, which lost 6 bases and 4 bases, there was a span of 13 bases. CDR3 loop: CASSSDRLNQPQHF. The CDR3 bases are TGTGCCAGCAGCTCAGACAGGCTTAATCAGCCCCAGCATTTT.

The chain carries TRBV5-1 and TRBJ2-1; 8 bases are a match to TRBD2. The germline CDR1 and CDR2 sequences are SGHRS and YFSETQ. The CDR3 is 16 residues long. The V and J ends lost 4 bases and 3 bases, in that order; junction bases with no gene match: 9. The DNA of the CDR3 is TGCGCCAGCAGCGCCACCGGGACTAGAGTCTACAATGAGCAGTTCTTC. Its protein is CASSATGTRVYNEQFF.

The V call is TRBV7-9, the J call TRBJ1-6; D perhaps matches TRBD1 (6 bases). V dropped 5 bases and J dropped 6 bases, with 17 bases sitting between them. The CDR3 runs to 16 residues. CDR1 is SEHNR, CDR2 FQNEAQ, per germline (reference sequence). The CDR3 region is CASSPSPGAGNSPLHF. In DNA form, the CDR3 reads TGTGCCAGCAGCCCCTCCCCAGGGGCGGGTAATTCACCCCTCCACTTT.

The CDR3 loop reads CASSSRTSGRSEQFF. Here the CDR3 DNA reads TGTGCCAGCAGTTCCCGGACTAGCGGGAGGAGTGAGCAGTTCTTC. The rearrangement joins TRBV27 to TRBJ2-1, with 14 bases fitting TRBD2. The CDR3 sequence is 15 residues long. Trimming at V came to 4 bases and at J to 9 bases, leaving 5 bases not matched to a gene. Germline V gives CDR1 MNHEY, CDR2 SMNVEV (reference sequence).

V gene TRBV3-1 (or the pseudogene TRBV3-2) combines with J gene TRBJ2-7; D perhaps matches TRBD2 (6 bases). This CDR3 region has 13 residues. Deletions cut 3 bases from V and 2 bases from J, with 8 bases between. Germline CDR1 reads LGHDT; CDR2 reads YNNKEL (reference sequence). This CDR3 reads CASSQPGAYEQYF. The CDR3 nucleotides are TGTGCCAGCAGCCAGCCGGGGGCCTACGAGCAGTACTTC.

About this clone: Within the sample, other DNA sequences also encode this same CDR3. CDR3 in amino acids: CASSLSGGGTYEQYF. The CDR3, as DNA: TGTGCCAGCAGTTTAAGCGGGGGGGGGACCTACGAGCAGTACTTC. The V and J genes are TRBV28 and TRBJ2-7; 10 nucleotides match TRBD2. The CDR3 extends over 15 amino acids. V shed 2 bases, J shed 2 bases, and the junction held 3 bases outside the gene matches. Germline lookup yields CDR1 MDHEN and CDR2 SYDVKM.

This clone was picked up a small number of times. V gene TRBV3-1 (or the pseudogene TRBV3-2) combines with J gene TRBJ1-4, with D unclear. This CDR3 region has 12 residues. V lost 5 bases and J 7 bases, leaving 8 bases between the germline ends. Germline V gene lookup returns CDR1 LGHDT and CDR2 YNNKEL (reference sequence). CDR3 in DNA: TGTGCCAGCAGCGAGGTCGGTGAAAAACTGTTTTTT. This translates into CASSEVGEKLFF.

The chain employs TRBV29-1 and TRBJ2-3; 11 nucleotides agree with TRBD1. J lost 4 bases, V lost 8 bases, and 8 bases had no gene match. The CDR3 loop spans 14 amino acids. Looked up from germline, CDR1 is SQVTM and CDR2 is ANQGSEA. The CDR3 region has the DNA TGCAGCCTATCTCAGGGACAGGGGGCAGATACGCAGTATTTT. Protein sequence: CSLSQGQGADTQYF.

The rearrangement links TRBV19 to TRBJ2-5, with D hard to call. This CDR3 spans 17 amino acids. The germline CDR1 and CDR2 sequences are LNHDA and SQIVND (reference sequence). V lost 0 bases and J lost 1, with 15 bases in between. For the CDR3, the DNA is TGTGCCAGTAGTATAGATCCTCGGGTTGGTGGCCAAGAGACCCAGTACTTC. Encoded protein: CASSIDPRVGGQETQYF.

This clone was observed at least ten times. V and J are TRBV9 and TRBJ2-2; D possibly corresponds to TRBD2 (6 bases). Trimming stripped 0 bases from V and 5 bases from J, with 20 bases between. This CDR3 spans 18 amino acids. The germline CDR1 and CDR2 sequences are SGDLS and YYNGEE. CDR3 nucleotides: TGTGCCAGCAGCGTAGACATCCCAGGTCTAGCGATGACCGGGGAGCTGTTTTTT. Its translation is CASSVDIPGLAMTGELFF.

This clone was seen only a few times. The chain joins TRBV18 to TRBJ1-3; no reliable D call. Between the trimmed V and J ends, which lost 5 bases and 0 bases, there was a span of 11 bases. The CDR3 runs 15 residues. Per germline, CDR1 KGHSH and CDR2 LQKENI. The CDR3 region has the DNA TGTGCCAGCTCAGTGTCAGAGGCCTCTGGAAACACCATATATTTT. Protein sequence: CASSVSEASGNTIYF.

This sequence joins TRBV28 and TRBJ2-7, with D perhaps matching TRBD2 (6 bases). Germline V gives CDR1 MDHEN, CDR2 SYDVKM. CDR3 size: 11 residues. In DNA form, the CDR3 reads TGTGATCAAGGCAGGGAGGTCGAGCAGTACTTC. Its translation is CDQGREVEQYF.

This clone was counted once. CDR3 nucleotide sequence: TGTGCCAGCAGTCATGAACAGGGGACTAACTATGGCTACACCTTC. This encodes CASSHEQGTNYGYTF. The chain uses TRBV6-5 and TRBJ1-2; 7 positions match TRBD1. The trim removed 5 bases at V and 0 bases at J, leaving 6 bases unmatched. The CDR3 runs to 15 residues. Germline V lookup: CDR1 MNHEY, CDR2 SVGAGI.